These T cell receptor beta chains were read from a single sample in a study of PD-1 blockade in classical Hodgkin lymphoma. The table came from immunoSEQ multiplex PCR; TCRdb's copy has only in-frame clones and leaves some out. The profile shows some 10,000 clones, approximately 85% of them singletons. Material: peripheral blood mononuclear cells (PBMCs), obtained at baseline. The receptor source for this set is a human donor with classical Hodgkin lymphoma. Both conserved end residues are part of each CDR3. The D gene is left open where the match is weak. Size is stated for part of the rows, as once, few or many counts, or as a class when the clone is expanded.

j_call d_call clone_size v_call cdr3_nt cdr3_aa
TRBJ2-3 . . TRBV23-1 TGCGCCAGCAGTCATCGGCAGGACAGCTCTAGCACAGATACGCAGTATTTT CASSHRQDSSSTDTQYF
TRBJ2-2 . . TRBV15 TGTGCCACCAGCCCCACTCGCTCGAACACCGGGGAGCTGTTTTTT CATSPTRSNTGELFF
TRBJ1-5 . . TRBV19 TGTGCCAGTAGTCAAATCCGGGACAACAATCAGCCCCAGCATTTT CASSQIRDNNQPQHF
TRBJ1-1 . . TRBV5-1 TGCGCCAGCAGCTGGGCAGGAGCTACGAACACTGAAGCTTTCTTT CASSWAGATNTEAFF
TRBJ2-2 TRBD1 once TRBV9 TGTGCCAGCAGCGTAAAACGGGACAGGGGGAACACCGGGGAGCTGTTTTTT CASSVKRDRGNTGELFF
TRBJ1-2 . few TRBV4-1 TGCGCCAGCAGCCCAAGTGAGAGAGCTTATGGCTACACCTTC CASSPSERAYGYTF
TRBJ2-7 . . TRBV11-3 TGTGCCAGCAGCCGGTCCGTCGAGCAGTACTTC CASSRSVEQYF
TRBJ2-5 . . TRBV28 TGTGCCAGCAGTTCGGGGACTGGCCAGTACTTC CASSSGTGQYF
TRBJ2-2 . . TRBV7-2 TGTGCCAGCAGCTTAGCGGGGGAGCCCACCGGGGAGCTGTTTTTT CASSLAGEPTGELFF
TRBJ2-7 . . TRBV5-6 TGTGCCAGCAGCCTGCTCTTGGGGGTCGAGCAGTACTTC CASSLLLGVEQYF
TRBJ2-2 TRBD2 . TRBV11-2 TGTGCCAGCAGCTCGGGACTACCTTACGCCGGGGAGCTGTTTTTT CASSSGLPYAGELFF
TRBJ1-2 . . TRBV7-2 TGTGCCAGCAGCTACAGGGACTATGGCTACACCTTC CASSYRDYGYTF
TRBJ1-2 TRBD1 . TRBV18 TGTGCCAGCTCACCGGGACAGGGGGCTGGCTACACCTTC CASSPGQGAGYTF
TRBJ1-2 . . TRBV20-1 TGCAGTGCTAGACGGAATGGCTACACCTTC CSARRNGYTF
TRBJ2-7 . few TRBV29-1 TGCAGCCTTTACGAGCAGTACTTC CSLYEQYF
TRBJ2-3 TRBD2 . TRBV5-1 TGCGCCAGCAGCCCTGGGACTAGCGGGGGCCTTCAGTATTTT CASSPGTSGGLQYF
TRBJ2-7 . . TRBV10-3 TGTGCCATCAGTGCTTCCGGAGTCTCCTACGAGCAGTACTTC CAISASGVSYEQYF
TRBJ1-6 . . TRBV19 TGTGCCAGTAGTGCACAGGGACCCGATAATTCACCCCTCCACTTT CASSAQGPDNSPLHF
TRBJ2-5 . . TRBV4-2 TGTGCCAGCAGCCGGGGCTTGCAAGAGACCCAGTACTTC CASSRGLQETQYF
TRBJ2-5 . . TRBV27 TGTGCCAGCAGCATCCTGGCCGGAGAGACCCAGTACTTC CASSILAGETQYF
TRBJ2-1 . . TRBV7-2 TGTGCCAGCAGCCGAGGTCCTACCAACAATGAGCAGTTCTTC CASSRGPTNNEQFF
TRBJ1-5 . . TRBV10-3 TGTGCCATCAGTACCTTGGGGGCAGGTCAGCCCCAGCATTTT CAISTLGAGQPQHF
TRBJ2-7 TRBD2 . TRBV7-9 TGTGCCAGCACCGAACTAGCGGGCCAATTCTTCTTC CASTELAGQFFF
TRBJ2-1 TRBD2 . TRBV30 TGTGCCTGGAGTGACGGCGCGGGAGGGTTGAATGAGCAGTTCTTC CAWSDGAGGLNEQFF
TRBJ2-1 . . TRBV7-3 TGTGCCAGCAGCTTAGGGAGAGACAATGAGCAGTTCTTC CASSLGRDNEQFF
TRBJ2-1 . . TRBV23-1 TGCGCCAGCAGTCAACCCGACAGTGACCCAGACAATGAGCAGTTCTTC CASSQPDSDPDNEQFF
TRBJ1-1 TRBD1 . TRBV27 TGTGCCAGCAGCTTCAGGGGGCCGGGTGAAGCTTTCTTT CASSFRGPGEAFF
TRBJ2-1 . . TRBV6-5 TGTGCCAGCAGCGTTCACAGAGGCAATGAGCAGTTCTTC CASSVHRGNEQFF
TRBJ1-5 . . TRBV12-5 TGTGCTAGTGGTTGCCCATGGTCCGAACCTTGTCAGCCCCAGCATTTT CASGCPWSEPCQPQHF
TRBJ1-4 . . TRBV9 TGTGCCAGCAGCGTAGACAGCGGAAATGAAAAACTGTTTTTT CASSVDSGNEKLFF
TRBJ2-3 . . TRBV15 TGTGCCACCAGCCTAGGGCGAGCACTTACAGATACGCAGTATTTT CATSLGRALTDTQYF
TRBJ2-7 . medium-sized TRBV19 TGTGCCAGTAGTTGGGGTCGGGACGAGCAGTACTTC CASSWGRDEQYF
TRBJ2-7 . once TRBV27 TGTGCCAGCAGCCCGGGTCTCTCCGTCTACGAGCAGTACTTC CASSPGLSVYEQYF
TRBJ2-1 . once TRBV12-5 TGTGCTAGTGGTCCTCCGGGGAGCGGTGTGGGAATTGGGCAGTTCTTC CASGPPGSGVGIGQFF
TRBJ2-2 . . TRBV6-5 TGTGCCAGCAGTTACCAGGAAATCACCGGGGAGCTGTTTTTT CASSYQEITGELFF
TRBJ2-5 . once TRBV18 TGTGCCAGCTCACCACCCACAGAATACCAAGAGACCCAGTACTTC CASSPPTEYQETQYF
TRBJ1-2 . . TRBV14 TGTGCCAGCAGCCTTTATAACGGGGGCTCGGGCTACACCTTC CASSLYNGGSGYTF
TRBJ1-4 . . TRBV5-1 TGCGCCAGCAGCTTGGACGGAACAACTAATGAAAAACTGTTTTTT CASSLDGTTNEKLFF
TRBJ2-7 . . TRBV5-1 TGCGCCAACTGCCAGGAGCGGGCTAACTCCTACGAGCAGTACTTC CANCQERANSYEQYF
TRBJ2-2 . . TRBV7-9 TGTGCCAGCGCGCCCGCCAAGGAGCTGTTTTTT CASAPAKELFF
TRBJ1-1 . medium-sized TRBV19 TGTGCCAGTAGTATAAGGCGGGCTGAAGCTTTCTTT CASSIRRAEAFF
TRBJ1-5 . . TRBV7-9 TGTGCCAGCAGCTTACGCGGGGATAGCAATCAGCCCCAGCATTTT CASSLRGDSNQPQHF
TRBJ2-1 . . TRBV5-1 TGCGCCAGCAGCTTGGGTAGCAGAGACAATGAGCAGTTCTTC CASSLGSRDNEQFF
TRBJ1-2 . . TRBV6-1 TGTGCCAGCAGTGAAGTATTGTATGGCTACACCTTC CASSEVLYGYTF
TRBJ2-1 TRBD1 once TRBV7-9 TGTGCCAGCAGCCCCGGGACAGGAAGATCTTACAATGAGCAGTTCTTC CASSPGTGRSYNEQFF
TRBJ2-7 . . TRBV21-1 TGTGCCAGCAGCAAAAGGAACGGTTCATACGAGCAGTACTTC CASSKRNGSYEQYF
TRBJ1-6 . . TRBV19 TGTGCCAGTAGTATAGATAAGGGGGAGAATTCACCCCTCCACTTT CASSIDKGENSPLHF
TRBJ2-7 . . TRBV15 TGTGCCACCAGCGGCGACAGAGCCTACGAGCAGTACTTC CATSGDRAYEQYF
TRBJ1-4 . . TRBV4-1 TGCGCCAGCAGCCAAGAATGGGGTAGTTGGGGAAAGGACGAAAAACTGTTTTTT CASSQEWGSWGKDEKLFF
TRBJ1-2 . once TRBV4-1 TGCGCCAGCAGCCAAGATAGTCGGGCAGTCGGCTATGGCTACACCTTC CASSQDSRAVGYGYTF
TRBJ1-1 . . TRBV11-2 TGTGCCAGCAGCTTAGATCGCGAGACTTGGGAAGCTTTCTTT CASSLDRETWEAFF
TRBJ1-2 . . TRBV2 TGTGCCAGCAGTGAAGCGAACCCCGACTCGCAAAGGGACTATGGCTACACCTTC CASSEANPDSQRDYGYTF
TRBJ1-1 TRBD1 once TRBV5-4 TGTGCCAGCAGCCGCCGGGACAGGGTGAACACTGAAGCTTTCTTT CASSRRDRVNTEAFF
TRBJ1-1 . . TRBV7-9 TGTGCCAGCAGCTTAGGCGGGTATGGCACTGAAGCTTTCTTT CASSLGGYGTEAFF
TRBJ2-2 . . TRBV28 TGTGCCAGCAGTTACACCGGGGAGCTGTTTTTT CASSYTGELFF